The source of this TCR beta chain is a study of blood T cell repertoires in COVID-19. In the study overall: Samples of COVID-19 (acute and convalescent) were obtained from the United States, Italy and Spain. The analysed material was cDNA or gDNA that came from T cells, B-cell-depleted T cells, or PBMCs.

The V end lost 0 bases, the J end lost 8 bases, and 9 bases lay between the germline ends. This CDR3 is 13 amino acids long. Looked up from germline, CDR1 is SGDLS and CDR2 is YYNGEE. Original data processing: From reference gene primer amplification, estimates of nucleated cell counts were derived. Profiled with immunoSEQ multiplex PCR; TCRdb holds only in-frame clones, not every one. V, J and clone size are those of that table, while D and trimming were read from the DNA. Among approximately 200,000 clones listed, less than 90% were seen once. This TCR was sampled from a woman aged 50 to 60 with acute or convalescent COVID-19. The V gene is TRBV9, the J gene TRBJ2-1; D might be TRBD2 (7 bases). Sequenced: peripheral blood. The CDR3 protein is CASSVVGGHEQFF. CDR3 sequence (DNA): TGTGCCAGCAGCGTAGTGGGGGGGCATGAGCAGTTCTTC.